A selection of T cell receptor beta chains follows, all from one sample in a study of preoperative IRX-2 immunotherapy in early breast cancer. Profiling relied on immunoSEQ multiplex PCR, and the TCRdb table lists in-frame clones only, not all of them. The table shows 40,000 or so clones, with around 96% occurring only once. The sample in question was tumor tissue, obtained after IRX-2 immunotherapy. The receptors here all came from a human donor with breast cancer. Both conserved end residues are part of each CDR3. Fields, in order: J gene, V gene, D gene, clone size, CDR3 length, CDR3 protein, CDR3 DNA. The D gene is left open where the match is weak. Not every row has a clone size; where given, it reads once, few, many or a size class.

TRBJ1-2 | TRBV29-1 | . | . | 12 | CSVVDGDSGYTF | TGCAGCGTTGTCGACGGAGATAGTGGCTACACCTTC
TRBJ2-7 | TRBV4-3 | TRBD1 | once | 13 | CASSPGTGDEQYF | TGCGCCAGCAGCCCGGGGACAGGGGACGAGCAGTACTTC
TRBJ2-1 | TRBV5-1 | TRBD2 | . | 15 | CASSFGTSGINEQFF | TGCGCCAGCAGCTTCGGGACTAGCGGGATCAATGAGCAGTTCTTC
TRBJ2-5 | TRBV19 | . | once | 14 | CASSISSGRETQYF | TGTGCCAGTAGTATTTCCTCGGGACGCGAGACCCAGTACTTC
TRBJ2-1 | TRBV5-4 | TRBD2 | . | 15 | CASSLATSGSDEQFF | TGTGCCAGCAGCTTGGCCACTAGCGGGAGCGATGAGCAGTTCTTC
TRBJ1-5 | TRBV15 | . | . | 16 | CATSRDYAESNQPQHF | TGTGCCACCAGCAGAGATTACGCGGAAAGCAATCAGCCCCAGCATTTT
TRBJ1-5 | TRBV18 | . | . | 13 | CASSPPGDQPQHF | TGTGCCAGCTCACCACCGGGGGATCAGCCCCAGCATTTT
TRBJ2-3 | TRBV9 | . | . | 13 | CASSVSQDDTQYF | TGTGCCAGCAGCGTATCCCAGGACGATACGCAGTATTTT
TRBJ1-2 | TRBV6-6 | . | . | 13 | CASSPGRNYGYTF | TGTGCCAGCAGCCCCGGTAGAAACTATGGCTACACCTTC
TRBJ2-2 | TRBV7-9 | . | . | 16 | CASSRYLRENTGELFF | TGTGCCAGCAGCCGCTATCTGCGGGAGAACACCGGGGAGCTGTTTTTT
TRBJ2-7 | TRBV4-2 | TRBD2 | . | 16 | CASSQVRAGGPDEQYF | TGTGCCAGCAGCCAAGTAAGGGCGGGAGGGCCAGACGAGCAGTACTTC
TRBJ1-1 | TRBV28 | . | . | 13 | CASSHLGRPEAFF | TGTGCCAGCAGTCACCTAGGACGGCCTGAAGCTTTCTTT
TRBJ2-7 | TRBV7-9 | TRBD2 | . | 15 | CASSQGAGGLLEQYF | TGTGCCAGCAGCCAAGGGGCGGGAGGGCTCCTCGAGCAGTACTTC